A single sample is the source of the 21 T cell receptor beta chains below, sequenced in a study of blood T cell repertoires in COVID-19. Clones were sequenced by immunoSEQ multiplex PCR, and TCRdb holds only the in-frame ones, with some missing. This sample has 150,000 or so clones; around 85% occur once, and the top ten carry about 9.2%. The sequencing input was PBMCs or T cells enriched from blood (not recorded which). All receptors come from a man in his fifties or sixties who had recovered from COVID-19.

V usage is TRBV7-9 and J usage is TRBJ1-4, with a possible D match to TRBD1 (6 bases). The length of the CDR3 is 14 residues. Germline values: CDR1 SEHNR, CDR2 FQNEAQ (reference sequence). With 7 bases removed from V and 0 bases from J, the gap between germline ends came to 9 bases. This CDR3 is CASIEGATNEKLFF. Here the CDR3 DNA reads TGTGCCAGCATCGAGGGGGCAACTAATGAAAAACTGTTTTTT.

The chain employs TRBV6-6 and TRBJ1-5; TRBD1 agrees at 8 bases. The CDR3 has 15 amino acids. Looked up from germline, CDR1 is MNHNY and CDR2 is SVGAGI (reference sequence). Germline trimming cut 5 bases from V and 7 bases from J; bases unmatched to any gene: 10. CDR3 sequence reads: CASSGGQGKDQPQHF. Written as DNA, the CDR3 is TGTGCCAGCAGTGGAGGACAGGGCAAGGACCAGCCCCAGCATTTT.

The CDR3 DNA sequence: TGTGCCAGCAGCAAGAGGGACAGGGGGCTAAATAATTCACCCCTCCACTTT. It yields the protein CASSKRDRGLNNSPLHF. The V and J genes are TRBV21-1 and TRBJ1-6; the table's D call, TRBD1, has no DNA check behind it. TRBV21-1 is a pseudogene segment. The CDR3 totals 17 residues.

The V gene is TRBV3-1 (or the pseudogene TRBV3-2), the J gene TRBJ2-7; 7 nucleotides match TRBD2. The CDR3 spans 16 residues. V shed 0 bases and J 4 bases; nucleotides not matched to a gene: 9. Germline CDR1 is LGHDT and CDR2 is YNNKEL (reference sequence). CDR3 in DNA: TGTGCCAGCAGCCAAGATTTGAAGCGGGGAAGGTACGAGCAGTACTTC. Its translation: CASSQDLKRGRYEQYF.

Only one count was recorded for this clone. This sequence joins TRBV5-1 and TRBJ2-2; weak D call: TRBD2 (6 bases). Germline V gene sequence: CDR1 SGHRS, CDR2 YFSETQ. V dropped 3 bases and J dropped 1 base, with 10 bases sitting between them. This CDR3 has 15 amino acids. CDR3 residues: CASSSAGGNTGELFF. In DNA form, the CDR3 reads TGCGCCAGCAGCTCTGCCGGGGGGAACACCGGGGAGCTGTTTTTT. Full variable domain (rest looked up from reference TRBV5-1 and TRBJ2-2): KAGVTQTPRYLIKTRGQQVTLSCSPISGHRSVSWYQQTPGQGLQFLFEYFSETQRNKGNFPGRFSGRQFSNSRSEMNVSTLELGDSALYLCASSSAGGNTGELFFGEGSRLTVL.

This clone was counted a few times. The chain employs TRBV7-3 and TRBJ2-7; 10 bases agree with TRBD1. The CDR3 covers 15 residues. Germline V lookup: CDR1 SGHTA, CDR2 FQGTGA. The V gene end was trimmed by 2 bases and the J gene end by 7 bases; junction bases not matched to a gene: 8. The CDR3 sequence is CASSLRGQGSSEQYF. The CDR3 coding sequence is TGTGCCAGCAGCTTACGGGGACAGGGGTCCTCGGAGCAGTACTTC.

The chain is built from TRBV2 and TRBJ1-1, with 9 bases identical to TRBD1. This CDR3 has 12 amino acids. V lost 10 bases to trimming and J lost 4 bases; unmatched junction nucleotides: 4. In germline, CDR1 is SNHLY, CDR2 FYNNEI. The CDR3 here is CAINRGPTEAFF. The CDR3 DNA is TGTGCCATCAACAGGGGGCCCACTGAAGCTTTCTTT.

The gene calls are TRBV14 and TRBJ2-1; the D gene is possibly TRBD1 (8 bases). Trimming left V 4 bases short and J 0 bases short, with 22 bases between. The CDR3 extends over 19 amino acids. The germline CDR1 and CDR2 sequences are SGHDN and FVKESK. In DNA form, the CDR3 reads TGTGCCAGCAGCCCGCCCCGGGGGGACAGGTATCGCTCCTACAATGAGCAGTTCTTC. Translated: CASSPPRGDRYRSYNEQFF.

This chain links TRBV6-5 with TRBJ1-2; the D gene is possibly TRBD1 (5 bases). The CDR3 sequence is 14 residues long. V gave up 2 bases and J gave up 1 base, with 8 bases separating them. Germline V gene data show CDR1 as MNHEY and CDR2 as SVGAGI. Here the CDR3 reads CASSYGANNYGYTF. The DNA for the CDR3 is TGTGCCAGCAGTTACGGGGCTAATAACTATGGCTACACCTTC.

The rearrangement uses TRBV19 and TRBJ2-5, with TRBD2 matching 13 bases. The CDR3 consists of 15 residues. The J segment lost 1 base and the V segment lost 6 bases, leaving 2 bases of the junction unmatched. The germline V gene encodes CDR1 LNHDA and CDR2 SQIVND (reference sequence). The CDR3 protein is CASRGLAGIQETQYF. CDR3 in DNA: TGTGCCAGTAGGGGACTAGCGGGGATCCAAGAGACCCAGTACTTC. The full variable domain, rest sourced from reference TRBV19 and TRBJ2-5, is DGGITQSPKYLFRKEGQNVTLSCEQNLNHDAMYWYRQDPGQGLRLIYYSQIVNDFQKGDIAEGYSVSREKKESFPLTVTSAQKNPTAFYLCASRGLAGIQETQYFGPGTRLLVL.

The sample holds a few counts of this clone. V is TRBV9 and J is TRBJ1-6; a possible D gene is TRBD1 (6 bases). CDR1 is SGDLS and CDR2 is YYNGEE in the germline V gene. The CDR3 is made up of 15 amino acids. V was clipped by 4 bases and J by 6 bases, with 14 bases between them. The CDR3 nucleotides are TGTGCCAGCAGCCCCCGGGGACAACGTAATTCACCCCTCCACTTT. This translates into CASSPRGQRNSPLHF.

The rearrangement uses TRBV15 and TRBJ1-2; D perhaps matches TRBD1 (5 bases). Trimming removed 5 bases at V and 3 bases at J, with 16 bases between. CDR1 is LNHNV and CDR2 is YYDKDF in the germline V gene (reference sequence). The CDR3 has 15 residues. CDR3: CATSHGSGVHYGYTF. DNA of the CDR3: TGTGCCACCAGCCACGGCTCGGGGGTCCACTATGGCTACACCTTC.

This clone was seen just once. J is TRBJ1-2 and V is TRBV5-6; D uncertain. Trimming removed 0 bases from V and 4 bases from J, with 10 bases in between. The CDR3 contains 14 residues. Germline CDR1 is SGHDT and CDR2 is YYEEEE. The CDR3 sequence: CASSLGGSSYGYTF. The CDR3 DNA reads as TGTGCCAGCAGCTTGGGAGGCAGCTCCTATGGCTACACCTTC.

The genes are TRBV27 and TRBJ1-1; no firm D call. The V and J ends lost 0 bases and 4 bases respectively, with 9 bases between them. Germline loops: CDR1 MNHEY, CDR2 SMNVEV (reference sequence). The CDR3 is 14 amino acids. This chain's CDR3 is CASSLSGGVTEAFF. CDR3 in DNA: TGTGCCAGCAGTTTATCGGGCGGGGTCACTGAAGCTTTCTTT.

V usage is TRBV14 and J usage is TRBJ1-6; D may be TRBD1 (6 bases). The CDR3 runs to 14 residues. The ends were cut back, 0 bases at V and 10 bases at J, with 10 bases in the middle. Germline V lookup: CDR1 SGHDN, CDR2 FVKESK. CDR3 in amino acids: CASSQDQGRSPLHF. CDR3 sequence (DNA): TGTGCCAGCAGCCAAGATCAGGGGAGATCACCCCTCCACTTT.

The rearrangement joins TRBV4-3 to TRBJ2-1; D is ambiguous. CDR1 and CDR2 from the germline V gene are LGHNA and YSLEER. This CDR3 has 12 amino acids. V gave up 1 base and J gave up 8 bases, with 6 bases separating them. Written as DNA, the CDR3 is TGCGCCAGCAGCCAAGTTTGGCATGAGCAGTTCTTC. Translation: CASSQVWHEQFF.

V and J are TRBV7-2 and TRBJ2-5, with TRBD1 matching 8 bases. Germline trimming cut 3 bases from V and 5 bases from J; bases unmatched to any gene: 8. This CDR3 is built from 15 residues. Germline loops: CDR1 SGHTA, CDR2 FQGNSA. CDR3 residues: CASSFPTGVSETQYF. In nucleotides, the CDR3 is TGTGCCAGCAGCTTCCCGACAGGGGTTAGCGAGACCCAGTACTTC.

This clone was seen a few times. The V gene is TRBV27, the J gene TRBJ1-5; 8 bases align to TRBD1. Trimming took 3 bases from V and 7 from J; bases not matched to a gene: 8. Per germline, CDR1 MNHEY and CDR2 SMNVEV (reference sequence). This CDR3 comprises 15 residues. This CDR3 is CASSFGQGYGQPQHF. Written as DNA, the CDR3 is TGTGCCAGCAGTTTTGGACAGGGCTATGGGCAGCCCCAGCATTTT.

The chain has TRBV3-1 (or the pseudogene TRBV3-2) and TRBJ2-3; D perhaps matches TRBD2 (6 bases). The ends were cut back, 3 bases at V and 4 bases at J, with 11 bases in the middle. The CDR3 spans 14 residues. Germline loops: CDR1 LGHDT, CDR2 YNNKEL (reference sequence). The CDR3 region has the DNA TGTGCCAGCAGCCAGGGGGGTCCGCCAGATACGCAGTATTTT. Translated, it gives CASSQGGPPDTQYF.

This rearrangement joins TRBV5-4 to TRBJ1-2, with D unclear. The CDR3 is made up of 15 amino acids. V was shortened by 0 bases and J by 4 bases, with 13 bases between the two germline ends. In germline, CDR1 is SGHNT, CDR2 YYREEE (reference sequence). The CDR3 reads CASSLDRGDLYGYTF. CDR3 nucleotides: TGTGCCAGCAGCTTGGATCGGGGAGACCTCTATGGCTACACCTTC.

This rearrangement joins TRBV7-2 to TRBJ2-5, with TRBD1 matching over 9 bases. This CDR3 has 14 amino acids. From germline, CDR1 is SGHTA and CDR2 FQGNSA. The trim removed 5 bases at V and 5 bases at J, leaving 6 bases unmatched. The CDR3 bases are TGTGCCAGCAGCACGGACAGGGGATCCGAGACCCAGTACTTC. This sequence encodes CASSTDRGSETQYF.